This T cell receptor (beta chain) came from a study of blood T cell repertoires in COVID-19. The CDR3 consists of 14 residues. Germline-derived CDR1 and CDR2 are SEHNR and FQNEAQ (reference sequence). Trimming took 1 base from V and 5 from J, leaving 9 bases between them. Patients in Seattle were enrolled during active infection, then followed longitudinally. Data came from immunoSEQ multiplex PCR; TCRdb stores just in-frame clones and leaves some out. The sample carries some 370,000 clones, around 87% recorded once. This TCR was sampled from a woman aged 25 to 39 with COVID-19, enrolled during active disease. The chain links TRBV7-9 to TRBJ1-5; TRBD1 is a possible D gene (6 bases). Specimen: peripheral blood. This CDR3 is CASSLGNRDQPQHF. The DNA for the CDR3 is TGTGCCAGCAGCTTAGGGAACAGGGATCAGCCCCAGCATTTT.